This TCR beta chain was obtained from a study of T cell responses to AZD1222 COVID-19 vaccine. V lost 3 bases and J lost 1, with 16 bases in between. Germline assignment: CDR1 SGHNT and CDR2 YYREEE (reference sequence). CDR3 length: 16 residues. The method was immunoSEQ multiplex PCR; TCRdb's version includes in-frame clones alone and lacks a portion of them. Here the sample spans tens of thousands of clones, 88% being singletons. Sequencing was performed on peripheral blood, taken on day 0 of MenACWY control vaccination. The sequence was collected from an adult in good health. The chain couples TRBV5-4 to TRBJ1-1, with a weak D call TRBD1 (6 bases). CDR3 residues: CASSSYRGAGNTEAFF. The CDR3 region has the DNA TGTGCCAGCAGCTCTTATCGGGGGGCTGGGAACACTGAAGCTTTCTTT.